Sequencing of this T cell receptor (beta chain) was carried out in a study of primary melanoma T cells and metastatic recurrence. Across the whole study: Samples were primary melanomas of stage T2 to T4. General study findings and limits: Suggested, not shown: primary melanomas can contain effective antitumor T cells.

Note on this clone: Its matching antigen is unknown.

The CDR3 is made up of 15 amino acids. Germline-derived CDR1 and CDR2 are MNHGY and SAAAGT. J was trimmed by 4 bases and V by 5 bases; bases with no gene match: 5. Primary melanoma in these patients was surgically resected but could recur metastatically. Sequencing used immunoSEQ multiplex PCR; TCRdb keeps in-frame clones, though not all of them. The sample lists roughly 450 clones, about 85% occurring once. Source material: melanoma tumor tissue. The receptor's source is a human donor with melanoma. The gene calls are TRBV6-8 and TRBJ1-3, with 10 bases lining up with TRBD1. For the CDR3, the DNA is TGTGCCAGCAGTATGACAGGGGGCGGCGGAAACACCATATATTTT. Amino acids: CASSMTGGGGNTIYF.